This TCR beta chain was captured by sequencing in a study of cytomegalovirus exposure and HLA in healthy donors. Regarding the study as a whole: Subsequent analysis showed first-cohort TCR clusters tending to co-occur in around 110 validation repertoires. With high specificity and sensitivity, the classifier reportedly diagnosed cytomegalovirus status. Researchers counted roughly 150 TCR beta chains as cytomegalovirus-associated.

Measured with immunoSEQ multiplex PCR; TCRdb has only the in-frame clones, and not every one. Among about 98,000 clones listed, approximately 84% were seen once. The V gene's germline CDR1 is SEHNR and CDR2 FQNEAQ (reference sequence). This CDR3 region has 17 residues. Unmatched junction bases numbered 11, after V lost 4 bases and J lost 2 bases. With respect to this clone: What it binds is not known.

The chain combines TRBV7-9 with TRBJ1-3; 7 bases are shared with TRBD1. The receptor was isolated from a young man in good health and CMV-seropositive. Source material: PBMCs. The CDR3 loop is CASSWGLGGPPGNTIYF. Written as DNA, the CDR3 is TGTGCCAGCAGCTGGGGGTTAGGGGGCCCCCCTGGAAACACCATATATTTT. The full variable domain, its missing parts supplied by reference TRBV7-9 and TRBJ1-3, is DTGVSQNPRHKITKRGQNVTFRCDPISEHNRLYWYRQTLGQGPEFLTYFQNEAQLEKSRLLSDRFSAERPKGSFSTLEIQRTEQGDSAMYLCASSWGLGGPPGNTIYFGEGSWLTVV.